This T cell receptor beta chain was recovered during a study of radiation and T cells in renal cell carcinoma. This table comes from immunoSEQ multiplex PCR, and its TCRdb copy is limited to in-frame clones, with some not included. The table records approximately 65,000 clones, about 74% of them present only once. The germline V gene encodes CDR1 SGHVS and CDR2 FQNEAQ. The CDR3 length is 17 residues. V lost 2 bases to trimming and J lost 1 base; unmatched junction nucleotides: 8. Described time point: blood 4 weeks post-SBRT, at nephrectomy. This sample's treatment: 15 Gy SBRT to primary tumor, nephrectomy 4 weeks later.

The V gene is TRBV7-8, the J gene TRBJ1-5, with 7 nucleotides matching TRBD1. The sequence came from a man in his 60s with renal cell carcinoma. Sequencing used blood, obtained from a patient whose treatment included radiotherapy and nephrectomy. The CDR3 loop is CASSLFQQGGSNQPQHF. DNA of the CDR3: TGTGCCAGCAGCTTATTCCAGCAGGGGGGAAGCAATCAGCCCCAGCATTTT.